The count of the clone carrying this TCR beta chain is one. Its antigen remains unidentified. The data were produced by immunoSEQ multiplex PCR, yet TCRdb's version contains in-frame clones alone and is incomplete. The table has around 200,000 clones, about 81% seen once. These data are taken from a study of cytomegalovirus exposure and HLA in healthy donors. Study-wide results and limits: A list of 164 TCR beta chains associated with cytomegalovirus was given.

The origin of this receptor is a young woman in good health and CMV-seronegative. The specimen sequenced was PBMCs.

The DNA for the CDR3 is TGTGCCAGCAGCCAAGCGGGACTGCTTTACCCGCAGTACTTC. This codes for CASSQAGLLYPQYF. V and J are TRBV14 and TRBJ2-7; maybe TRBD2 (6 bases). Germline lookup yields CDR1 SGHDN and CDR2 FVKESK. This CDR3 spans 14 amino acids. V was pared by 1 base and J by 9 bases, with 16 bases between.